This entry lists 17 T cell receptor beta chains sequenced from one sample in a study of T-cell memory formation after mild COVID-19. TCRdb fed the 5' RACE reads into MiXCR, producing one record per CDR3 protein. The sample contains approximately 250,000 distinct CDR3 sequences, over 15% of which appear only once. The sample consisted of PBMCs or a T cell subset sorted from them (not recorded which). The receptors were gathered from a man aged 18 to 35 who had mild COVID-19 (a few samples of this study predate the infection). Cell type and time point are not known.

V usage is TRBV12-3 or TRBV12-4 and J usage is TRBJ2-7; no firm D call. The ends were cut back, 3 bases at V and 0 bases at J, with 9 bases in the middle. The CDR3 totals 14 residues. In nucleotides, the CDR3 is TGTGCCAGCAGTTTCCGAGGTAGCTCCTACGAGCAGTACTTC. This encodes CASSFRGSSYEQYF.

J is TRBJ2-3 and V is TRBV20-1, with 14 bases aligning to TRBD2. The CDR3 is 19 residues long. Trimming at V came to 0 bases and at J to 1 base, leaving 9 bases not matched to a gene. Germline loops: CDR1 DFQATT, CDR2 SNEGSKA (reference sequence). Written as DNA, the CDR3 is TGCAGTGCTAGAGATTGGAGACTAGCGGGGGGGCCGCGCACAGATACGCAGTATTTT. This gives the protein CSARDWRLAGGPRTDTQYF.

The gene calls are TRBV7-2 and TRBJ1-5; D may be TRBD1 (6 bases). Per germline, CDR1 SGHTA and CDR2 FQGNSA. V dropped 2 bases and J dropped 0 bases, with 11 bases sitting between them. This CDR3 is built from 16 residues. In DNA, the CDR3 is TGTGCCAGCAGCTTACAACAGGGATATAGCAATCAGCCCCAGCATTTT. Its translation is CASSLQQGYSNQPQHF.

This clonotype was detected only a few times. The genes are TRBV7-8 and TRBJ1-1; D may be TRBD1 (5 bases). The CDR3 contains 14 residues. The germline CDR1 and CDR2 sequences are SGHVS and FQNEAQ. V shed 3 bases and J shed 6 bases, with 14 bases lying between them. The CDR3 spells CASSFQGDRSEAFF. The CDR3 bases are TGTGCCAGCAGCTTCCAGGGCGACCGATCTGAAGCTTTCTTT.

The V gene is TRBV11-2, the J gene TRBJ2-7; maybe TRBD1 (6 bases). V was pared by 3 bases and J by 3 bases, with 9 bases between. The CDR3 contains 13 residues. The germline V gene has CDR1 SGHAT and CDR2 FQNNGV. The CDR3: CASSFGQHYEQYV. The CDR3 region has the DNA TGTGCCAGCAGCTTTGGACAGCACTACGAGCAGTACGTC.

The sample holds a few counts of this clonotype. The V and J genes are TRBV4-1 and TRBJ2-5; perhaps TRBD2 as D (6 bases). Germline lookup yields CDR1 MGHRA and CDR2 YSYEKL. V shed 1 base and J shed 1 base, with 10 bases lying between them. The CDR3 runs 15 residues. Here the CDR3 reads CASSQGWGGQETQYF. The CDR3 nucleotides read TGCGCCAGCAGCCAAGGATGGGGAGGCCAAGAGACCCAGTACTTC.

The rearrangement joins TRBV6-6 to TRBJ1-6, with D possibly TRBD1 on 5 matching bases. This CDR3 is built from 13 residues. Trimming stripped 4 bases from V and 9 bases from J, with 10 bases between. Per the germline V gene, CDR1 is MNHNY and CDR2 is SVGAGI (reference sequence). This chain's CDR3 is CASSSGGVSPLHF. The CDR3 coding sequence is TGTGCCAGCAGTTCCGGGGGGGTTTCACCCCTCCACTTT.

This clonotype was observed a few times. The chain carries TRBV25-1 and TRBJ2-5; 9 bases match TRBD2. Germline lookup yields CDR1 MGHDK and CDR2 SYGVNS. The junction had 5 bases not matched to a gene; V was cut back by 1 base and J by 5 bases. CDR3 length: 15 amino acids. The CDR3 DNA reads TGTGCCAGCAGTGAATTTATTACTAGCGGGGAGACCCAGTACTTC. Its translation is CASSEFITSGETQYF.

This chain uses TRBV7-9 with TRBJ1-1, with 8 bases aligning to TRBD1. Germline V lookup: CDR1 SEHNR, CDR2 FQNEAQ (reference sequence). This CDR3 has 14 residues. V was clipped by 2 bases and J by 11 bases; unmatched bases: 10. CDR3 coding DNA: TGTGCCAGCAGCTTATACTCGGACAGGGTAGAGGCTTTCTTT. Amino acids: CASSLYSDRVEAFF.

This clonotype was counted a few times. The chain is built from TRBV6-5 and TRBJ2-5; TRBD2 agrees at 13 bases. Germline CDR1 and CDR2: MNHEY and SVGAGI. Losses at the gene ends were 6 bases for V and 3 bases for J; bases not matched to a gene: 7. This CDR3 is 16 amino acids long. The CDR3 loop is CASSLGLAGNEETQYF. The DNA for the CDR3 is TGTGCCAGCAGCTTGGGACTAGCGGGGAATGAAGAGACCCAGTACTTC.

This clonotype was found a few times. V usage is TRBV11-2 and J usage is TRBJ2-2; D is perhaps TRBD1 or TRBD2 (6 bases each). The CDR3 covers 15 residues. Germline V gene lookup returns CDR1 SGHAT and CDR2 FQNNGV. V was shortened by 5 bases and J by 7 bases, with 17 bases between the two germline ends. The CDR3 region is CASSPFGGRHGELFF. DNA of the CDR3: TGTGCCAGCAGCCCCTTCGGGGGCCGGCACGGGGAGCTGTTTTTT.

In this sample, this clonotype turned up a few times. This chain links TRBV28 with TRBJ2-1; TRBD1 matches 7 bases. Germline V gives CDR1 MDHEN, CDR2 SYDVKM. The length of the CDR3 is 16 residues. V lost 5 bases and J lost 6; bases outside the gene matches: 13. The CDR3 here is CASSVLRDSFGNEQFF. The DNA of the CDR3 is TGTGCCAGCAGTGTCCTCCGGGACAGCTTTGGCAATGAGCAGTTCTTC.

V gene TRBV9 combines with J gene TRBJ1-3; D uncertain. Germline CDR1 and CDR2: SGDLS and YYNGEE. Trimming removed 0 bases at V and 4 bases at J, with 8 bases between. The CDR3 loop spans 14 amino acids. CDR3 DNA sequence: TGTGCCAGCAGCGTAGGAAGGCGCGGAAACACCATATATTTT. It specifies CASSVGRRGNTIYF.

A few counts support this clonotype. The J gene is TRBJ1-5, the V gene TRBV2; the D gene is possibly TRBD1 (5 bases). Germline V gene lookup returns CDR1 SNHLY and CDR2 FYNNEI. This CDR3 contains 14 residues. Trimming left V 1 base short and J 9 bases short, with 13 bases between. DNA of the CDR3: TGTGCCAGCAGTGAAGAGGCGGGGCCCCTGCCCCAGCATTTT. It translates to CASSEEAGPLPQHF.

The chain has TRBV7-9 and TRBJ2-3; D call uncertain. Germline V gives CDR1 SEHNR, CDR2 FQNEAQ (reference sequence). V lost 3 bases, J lost 6 bases, and 16 bases lay in between. CDR3 length equals 15 residues. Written as DNA, the CDR3 is TGTGCCAGCAGCTTTGGGTTAGGCAGGATGGATACGCAGTATTTT. Translated, it gives CASSFGLGRMDTQYF.

This clonotype was seen only a few times. The chain carries TRBV4-3 and TRBJ1-1; D is perhaps TRBD1 (5 bases). V lost 0 bases, J lost 3 bases, and 14 bases lay in between. Germline V gene lookup returns CDR1 LGHNA and CDR2 YSLEER. This CDR3 has 16 amino acids. CDR3 region: CASSQDLQGYHTEAFF. The CDR3 nucleotides are TGCGCCAGCAGCCAAGACCTGCAGGGATATCACACTGAAGCTTTCTTT.

This rearrangement joins TRBV7-2 to TRBJ1-2; TRBD1 agrees at 9 bases. Per germline, CDR1 SGHTA and CDR2 FQGNSA. The CDR3 length is 13 residues. The J segment lost 5 bases and the V segment lost 8 bases, leaving 6 bases of the junction unmatched. The CDR3 DNA reads TGTGCCAGCCGACAGGGGGTCAATTATGGCTACACCTTC. It codes for CASRQGVNYGYTF.